Sequencing of this T cell receptor beta chain was carried out in a study of control samples from healthy donors and cancer patients. CDR1 is MNHEY, CDR2 SVGAGI, per germline. The CDR3 length is 12 residues. Trimming removed 6 bases from V and 0 bases from J, with 6 bases in between. Method: immunoSEQ multiplex PCR; TCRdb's copy keeps in-frame clones and lacks some. The sample shows about 100,000 clones, 80% to 95% of them seen only once. This clonotype was obtained from a human donor in good health. The donor label of this sample is uncertain. The chain links TRBV6-5 to TRBJ2-7; D ambiguous. The sequencing sample was made of blood. For the CDR3, the DNA is TGTGCCAGCAGCATAAGCTCCTACGAGCAGTACTTC. Amino acid sequence: CASSISSYEQYF.